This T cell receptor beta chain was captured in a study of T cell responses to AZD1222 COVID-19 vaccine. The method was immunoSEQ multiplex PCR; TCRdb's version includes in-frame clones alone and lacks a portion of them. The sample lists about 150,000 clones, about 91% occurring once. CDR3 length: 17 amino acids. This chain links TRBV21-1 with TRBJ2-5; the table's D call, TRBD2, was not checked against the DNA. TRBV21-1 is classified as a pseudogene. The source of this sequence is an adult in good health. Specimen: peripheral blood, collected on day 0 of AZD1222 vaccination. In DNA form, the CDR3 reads TGTGCCAGCAGCCCGGGACTAGCGGGAGGGCCCCGAGAGACCCAGTACTTC. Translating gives CASSPGLAGGPRETQYF.